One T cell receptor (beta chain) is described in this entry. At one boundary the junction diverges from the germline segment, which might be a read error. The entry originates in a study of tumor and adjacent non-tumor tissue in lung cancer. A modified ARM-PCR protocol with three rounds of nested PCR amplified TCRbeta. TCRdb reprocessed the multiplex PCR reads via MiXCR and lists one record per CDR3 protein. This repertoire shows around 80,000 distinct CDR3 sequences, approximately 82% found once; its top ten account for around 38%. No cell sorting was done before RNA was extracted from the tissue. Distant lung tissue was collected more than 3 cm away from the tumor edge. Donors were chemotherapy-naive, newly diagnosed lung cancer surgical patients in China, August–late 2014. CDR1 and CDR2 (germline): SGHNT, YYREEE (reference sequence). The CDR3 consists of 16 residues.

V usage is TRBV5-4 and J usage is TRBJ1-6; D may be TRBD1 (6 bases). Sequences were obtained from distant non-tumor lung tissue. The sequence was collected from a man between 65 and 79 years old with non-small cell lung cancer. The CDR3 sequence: CASSYLTGHPNSSLHF. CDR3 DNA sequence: TGTGCCAGCAGCTACTTAACGGGACACCCTAATTCATCCCTCCACTTT.